These T cell receptor beta chains were read from a single sample in a study of blood T cell repertoires in COVID-19. TCRdb keeps only in-frame clones here, not all; method: immunoSEQ multiplex PCR. Found here are nearly 300,000 clones, approximately 84% of them singletons; the top ten hold more than 1.1%. The sample consisted of peripheral blood. These receptors were taken from a human donor with COVID-19, enrolled during active disease. The donor label of this sample is uncertain. Each CDR3 is given with its conserved first and last residue. Fields, in order: clone size, V gene, J gene, D gene, CDR3 protein, CDR3 DNA. The D gene is left open where the match is weak. Part of the rows lack a size; the others show once, few, many or a class for expanded clones.

>NA|TRBV11-2|TRBJ2-3|TRBD2
CASSPRTSGRGWADTQYF
TGTGCCAGCAGCCCCCGGACTAGCGGGAGGGGCTGGGCAGATACGCAGTATTTT
>NA|TRBV7-2|TRBJ2-2|NA
CASSLDGSRRAGELFF
TGTGCCAGCAGCTTAGACGGGAGCCGGCGGGCCGGGGAGCTGTTTTTT
>NA|TRBV28|TRBJ1-6|TRBD1
CASSPFGQDNSPLHF
TGTGCCAGCAGTCCCTTTGGACAGGATAATTCACCCCTCCACTTT
>NA|TRBV27|TRBJ1-5|NA
CATPDSCNQPQHF
TGTGCCACCCCAGACAGTTGCAATCAGCCCCAGCATTTT
>NA|TRBV28|TRBJ2-2|TRBD1
CASSFGQGNTGELFF
TGTGCCAGCAGCTTCGGACAGGGGAACACCGGGGAGCTGTTTTTT
>NA|TRBV7-9|TRBJ2-7|NA
CASSLGLATYEQYF
TGTGCCAGCAGCTTGGGACTGGCCACCTACGAGCAGTACTTC
>NA|TRBV28|TRBJ2-7|NA
CASSSRGNYEQYF
TGTGCCAGCAGTTCGAGAGGGAACTACGAGCAGTACTTC
>NA|TRBV2|TRBJ1-4|TRBD1
CASSRDRGEKLFF
TGTGCCAGCAGCCGGGACAGGGGTGAAAAACTGTTTTTT
>NA|TRBV9|TRBJ2-2|NA
CASSVSGNTGELFF
TGTGCCAGCAGCGTATCCGGGAACACCGGGGAGCTGTTTTTT
>NA|TRBV18|TRBJ2-3|NA
CASSPGLEGTDTQYF
TGTGCCAGCTCACCGGGACTGGAGGGCACAGATACGCAGTATTTT
>NA|TRBV19|TRBJ1-2|NA
CASRDFYGYTF
TGTGCCAGTCGGGACTTCTATGGCTACACCTTC
>few|TRBV5-4|TRBJ1-1|TRBD1
CASSLGTGITEAFF
TGTGCCAGCAGCCTCGGGACAGGGATCACTGAAGCTTTCTTT
>NA|TRBV5-1|TRBJ1-5|TRBD1
CASSFGQGQGPQHF
TGCGCCAGCAGCTTCGGACAGGGCCAGGGGCCCCAGCATTTT
>NA|TRBV28|TRBJ2-2|NA
CASSSSDTGELFF
TGTGCCAGCAGCTCTTCCGACACCGGGGAGCTGTTTTTT
>NA|TRBV5-6|TRBJ2-2|NA
CASSLTGANTGELFF
TGTGCCAGCAGCTTGACGGGAGCGAACACCGGGGAGCTGTTTTTT
>NA|TRBV7-9|TRBJ1-2|NA
CASSSNAARGGYTF
TGTGCCAGCAGCTCGAATGCCGCCAGGGGTGGCTACACCTTC
>NA|TRBV11-2|TRBJ1-2|NA
CASSPGGDYGYTF
TGTGCCAGCAGCCCTGGAGGAGACTATGGCTACACCTTC
>NA|TRBV29-1|TRBJ2-5|NA
CSVGTGQNKETQYF
TGCAGCGTTGGGACCGGACAGAACAAGGAGACCCAGTACTTC
>NA|TRBV6-5|TRBJ1-1|TRBD1
CASSSRGLGEAFF
TGTGCCAGCAGTTCCAGGGGGCTAGGAGAAGCTTTCTTT
>NA|TRBV7-9|TRBJ2-1|TRBD2
CASSSLAGGLNEQFF
TGTGCCAGCAGCTCTCTAGCGGGAGGGTTAAATGAGCAGTTCTTC
>NA|TRBV5-1|TRBJ1-4|NA
CASSPGTLTGSNEKLFF
TGCGCCAGCAGCCCCGGGACTCTCACCGGGTCTAATGAAAAACTGTTTTTT
>NA|TRBV28|TRBJ1-6|NA
CASSSGEGGEYSPLHF
TGTGCCAGCAGCTCGGGAGAGGGTGGAGAGTATTCACCCCTCCACTTT
>NA|TRBV5-1|TRBJ2-3|NA
CASSLGTRTDTQYF
TGCGCCAGCAGCTTGGGTACTCGCACAGATACGCAGTATTTT
>NA|TRBV5-1|TRBJ1-4|TRBD1
CASSLGQGPAAEKLFF
TGCGCCAGCAGCTTGGGACAGGGCCCCGCGGCGGAAAAACTGTTTTTT
>NA|TRBV15|TRBJ1-1|TRBD1
CATSRESGGIGLSEAFF
TGTGCCACCAGCAGAGAGTCAGGGGGGATAGGGCTGTCTGAAGCTTTCTTT
>NA|TRBV10-3|TRBJ1-3|NA
CAITQGYNTIYF
TGTGCCATCACGCAGGGGTACAACACCATATATTTT
>NA|TRBV19|TRBJ2-1|TRBD2
CASSTPGLAEEQFF
TGTGCCAGTAGTACCCCGGGACTAGCGGAGGAGCAGTTCTTC
>NA|TRBV11-3|TRBJ2-7|NA
CASSSPGDEQYF
TGTGCCAGCAGCTCTCCCGGGGACGAGCAGTACTTC
>NA|TRBV27|TRBJ2-1|TRBD2
CASSLAGVLYNEQFF
TGTGCCAGCAGTTTAGCGGGGGTTCTCTACAATGAGCAGTTCTTC
>NA|TRBV7-9|TRBJ1-1|NA
CASSLERGRNTEAFF
TGTGCCAGCAGCTTAGAGCGGGGGAGGAACACTGAAGCTTTCTTT
>NA|TRBV18|TRBJ1-6|TRBD1
CASSPQQGAGSPLHF
TGTGCCAGCTCACCACAGCAGGGGGCGGGTTCACCCCTCCACTTT
>NA|TRBV7-6|TRBJ1-2|NA
CASSLQEASGYTF
TGTGCCAGCAGCTTACAGGAGGCAAGCGGCTACACCTTC
>NA|TRBV3-1/TRBV3-2|TRBJ2-2|TRBD2
CASSQVSSGSYTGELFF
TGTGCCAGCAGCCAAGTTAGTAGCGGGAGTTACACCGGGGAGCTGTTTTTT
>NA|TRBV10-2|TRBJ2-1|TRBD2
CASSKAGGSPGAQQFF
TGCGCCAGCAGTAAGGCGGGGGGATCCCCGGGGGCCCAGCAGTTCTTC
>NA|TRBV5-1|TRBJ1-5|NA
CASSLDPGKPQHF
TGCGCCAGCAGCTTGGACCCCGGGAAGCCCCAGCATTTT
>NA|TRBV28|TRBJ1-5|TRBD1
CASSIRTGGIQPQHF
TGTGCCAGCAGTATCCGGACAGGGGGAATTCAGCCCCAGCATTTT
>NA|TRBV11-3|TRBJ2-1|TRBD2
CASSSLAGAYNEQFF
TGTGCCAGCAGCTCACTAGCGGGAGCTTACAATGAGCAGTTCTTC